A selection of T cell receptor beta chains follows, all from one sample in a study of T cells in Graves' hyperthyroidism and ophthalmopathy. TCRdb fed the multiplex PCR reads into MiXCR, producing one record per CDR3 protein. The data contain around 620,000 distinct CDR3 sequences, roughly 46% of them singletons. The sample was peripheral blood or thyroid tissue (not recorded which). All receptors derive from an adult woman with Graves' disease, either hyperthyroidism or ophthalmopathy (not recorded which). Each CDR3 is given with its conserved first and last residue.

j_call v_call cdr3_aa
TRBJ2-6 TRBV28 CASSQTQGQGVRANVLTF
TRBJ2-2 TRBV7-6 CASSLSPAGGGELFF
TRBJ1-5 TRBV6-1 CASSHPAGGPQPQHF
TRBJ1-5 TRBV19 CASSIRPRGNQPQHF
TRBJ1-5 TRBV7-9 CASSLGGGPNQPQHF
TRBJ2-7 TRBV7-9 CASSPQGPSYEQYF
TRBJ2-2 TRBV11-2 CASSFGADGYGELFF
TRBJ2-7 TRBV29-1 CSVVPQGSAGVSYEQYF
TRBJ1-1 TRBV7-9 CASSPGQFDSNTEAFF
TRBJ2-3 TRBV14 CASSPPFASTDTQYF
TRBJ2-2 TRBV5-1 CASSLTTGPGELFF
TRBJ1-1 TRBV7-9 CASSPGGRFMNTEAFF
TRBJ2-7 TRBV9 CASSPSGSKYEQYF
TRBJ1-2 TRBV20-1 CSASHVGDGYTF
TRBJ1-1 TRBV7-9 CASSTGTANTEAFF